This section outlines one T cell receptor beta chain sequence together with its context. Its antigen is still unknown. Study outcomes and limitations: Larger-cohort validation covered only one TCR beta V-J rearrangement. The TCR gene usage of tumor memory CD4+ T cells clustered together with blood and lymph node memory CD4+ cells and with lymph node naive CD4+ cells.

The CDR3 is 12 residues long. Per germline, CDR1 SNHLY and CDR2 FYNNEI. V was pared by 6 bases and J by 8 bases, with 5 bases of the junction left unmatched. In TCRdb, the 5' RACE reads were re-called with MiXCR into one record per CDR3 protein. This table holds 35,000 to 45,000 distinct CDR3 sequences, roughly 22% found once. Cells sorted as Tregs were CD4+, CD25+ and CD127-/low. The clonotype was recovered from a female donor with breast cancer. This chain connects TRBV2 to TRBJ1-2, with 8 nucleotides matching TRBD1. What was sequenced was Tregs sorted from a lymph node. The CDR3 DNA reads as TGTGCCAGCAGCCTGACAGGGGAAGGCTACACCTTC. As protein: CASSLTGEGYTF.